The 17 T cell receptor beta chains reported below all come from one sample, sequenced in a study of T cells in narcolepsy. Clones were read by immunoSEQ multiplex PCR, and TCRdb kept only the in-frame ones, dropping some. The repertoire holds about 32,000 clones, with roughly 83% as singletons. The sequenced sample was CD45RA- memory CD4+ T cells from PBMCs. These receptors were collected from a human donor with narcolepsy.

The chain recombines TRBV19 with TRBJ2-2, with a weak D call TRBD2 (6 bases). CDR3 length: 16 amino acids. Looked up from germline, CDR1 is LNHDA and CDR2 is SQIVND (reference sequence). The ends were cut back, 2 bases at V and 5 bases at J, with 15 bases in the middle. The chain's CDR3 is CASSIIRLVKTGELFF. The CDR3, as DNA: TGTGCCAGTAGTATAATTCGACTAGTAAAGACCGGGGAGCTGTTTTTT.

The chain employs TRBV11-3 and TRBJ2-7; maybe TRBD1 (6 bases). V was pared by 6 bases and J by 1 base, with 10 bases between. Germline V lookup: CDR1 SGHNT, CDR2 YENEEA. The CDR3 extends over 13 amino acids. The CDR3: CASRLGGSYEQYF. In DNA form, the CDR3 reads TGTGCCAGCAGGCTAGGGGGATCCTACGAGCAGTACTTC.

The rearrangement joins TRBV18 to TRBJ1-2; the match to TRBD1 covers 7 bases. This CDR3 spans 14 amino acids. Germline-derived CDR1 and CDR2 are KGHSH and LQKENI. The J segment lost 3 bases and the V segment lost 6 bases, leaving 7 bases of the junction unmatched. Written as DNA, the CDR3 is TGTGCCAGCTCTACCAGGGGGGATGACTATGGCTACACCTTC. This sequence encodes CASSTRGDDYGYTF.

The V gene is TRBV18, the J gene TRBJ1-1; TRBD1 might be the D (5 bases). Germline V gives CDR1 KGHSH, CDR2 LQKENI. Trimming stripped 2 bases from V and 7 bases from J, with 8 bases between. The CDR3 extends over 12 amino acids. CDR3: CASSPGANEAFF. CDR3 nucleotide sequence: TGTGCCAGCTCACCAGGGGCGAATGAAGCTTTCTTT.

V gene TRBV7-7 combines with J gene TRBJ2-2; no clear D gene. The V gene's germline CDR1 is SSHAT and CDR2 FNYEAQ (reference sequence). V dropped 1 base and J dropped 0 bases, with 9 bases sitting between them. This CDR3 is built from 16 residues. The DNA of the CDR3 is TGTGCCAGCAGCTTAGAGCCAGCGACGAACACCGGGGAGCTGTTTTTT. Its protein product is CASSLEPATNTGELFF.

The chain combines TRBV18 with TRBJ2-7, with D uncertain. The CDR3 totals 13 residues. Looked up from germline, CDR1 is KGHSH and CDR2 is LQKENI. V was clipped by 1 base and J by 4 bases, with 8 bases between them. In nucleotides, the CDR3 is TGTGCCAGCTCACCACAGCATTCGTACGAGCAGTACTTC. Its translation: CASSPQHSYEQYF.

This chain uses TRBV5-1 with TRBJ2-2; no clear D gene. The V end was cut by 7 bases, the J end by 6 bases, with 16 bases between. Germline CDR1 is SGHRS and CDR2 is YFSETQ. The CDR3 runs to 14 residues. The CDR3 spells CASRSAVLAGELFF. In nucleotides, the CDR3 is TGCGCCAGCCGGAGCGCGGTACTTGCCGGGGAGCTGTTTTTT.

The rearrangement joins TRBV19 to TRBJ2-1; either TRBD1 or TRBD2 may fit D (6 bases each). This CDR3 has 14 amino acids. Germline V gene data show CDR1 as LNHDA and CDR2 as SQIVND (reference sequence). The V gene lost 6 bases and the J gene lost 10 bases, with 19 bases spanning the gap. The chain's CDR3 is CASRRGDRRAEQFF. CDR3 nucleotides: TGTGCCAGTAGGCGGGGCGACAGGCGAGCCGAGCAGTTCTTC.

The DNA of the CDR3 is TGCGCCAGCAGCCAAACGCTCGGGCCCTACGAGCAGTACTTC. Its translation is CASSQTLGPYEQYF. The chain links TRBV4-3 to TRBJ2-7; D is undetermined. CDR1 is LGHNA, CDR2 YSLEER, per germline. CDR3 length: 14 residues. V was cut by 2 bases and J by 2 bases, with 10 bases left in between.

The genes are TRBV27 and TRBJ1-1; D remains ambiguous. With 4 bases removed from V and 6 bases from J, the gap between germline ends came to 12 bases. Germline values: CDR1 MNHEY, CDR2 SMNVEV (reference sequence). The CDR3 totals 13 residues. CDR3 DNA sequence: TGTGCCAGCAGTTCCGCCCTGGACCCTGAAGCTTTCTTT. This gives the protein CASSSALDPEAFF.

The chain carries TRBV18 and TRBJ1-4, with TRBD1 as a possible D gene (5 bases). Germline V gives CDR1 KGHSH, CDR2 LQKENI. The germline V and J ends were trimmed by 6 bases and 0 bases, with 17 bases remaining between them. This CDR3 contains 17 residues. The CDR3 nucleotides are TGTGCCAGCTCCCCTTCGGGACGGTCCCCAACTAATGAAAAACTGTTTTTT. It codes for CASSPSGRSPTNEKLFF.

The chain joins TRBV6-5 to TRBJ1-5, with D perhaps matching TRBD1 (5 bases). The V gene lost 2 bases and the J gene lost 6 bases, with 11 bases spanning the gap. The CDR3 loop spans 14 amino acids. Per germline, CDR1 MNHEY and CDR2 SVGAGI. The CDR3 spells CASSYGGIGQPQHF. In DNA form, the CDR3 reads TGTGCCAGCAGTTACGGGGGGATTGGTCAGCCCCAGCATTTT.

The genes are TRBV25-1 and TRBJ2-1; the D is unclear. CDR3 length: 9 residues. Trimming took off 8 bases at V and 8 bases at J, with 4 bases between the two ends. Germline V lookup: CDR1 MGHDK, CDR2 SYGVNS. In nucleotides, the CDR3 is TGTGCCAGCGGAGATGAGCAGTTCTTC. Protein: CASGDEQFF.

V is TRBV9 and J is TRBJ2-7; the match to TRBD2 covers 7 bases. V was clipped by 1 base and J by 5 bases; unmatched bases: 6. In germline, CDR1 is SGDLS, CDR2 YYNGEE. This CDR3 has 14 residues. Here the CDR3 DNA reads TGTGCCAGCAGCGTAAGGGCGGGAGACAACGAGCAGTACTTC. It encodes CASSVRAGDNEQYF. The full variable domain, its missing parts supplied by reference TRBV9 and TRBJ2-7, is DSGVTQTPKHLITATGQRVTLRCSPRSGDLSVYWYQQSLDQGLQFLIQYYNGEERAKGNILERFSAQQFPDLHSELNLSSLELGDSALYFCASSVRAGDNEQYFGPGTRLTVT.

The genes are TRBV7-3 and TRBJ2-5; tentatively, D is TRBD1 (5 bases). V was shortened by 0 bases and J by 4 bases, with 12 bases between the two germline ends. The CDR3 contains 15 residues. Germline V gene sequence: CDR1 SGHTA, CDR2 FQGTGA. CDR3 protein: CASSLTQGRGETQYF. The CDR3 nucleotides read TGTGCCAGCAGCTTAACCCAGGGTAGGGGAGAGACCCAGTACTTC.

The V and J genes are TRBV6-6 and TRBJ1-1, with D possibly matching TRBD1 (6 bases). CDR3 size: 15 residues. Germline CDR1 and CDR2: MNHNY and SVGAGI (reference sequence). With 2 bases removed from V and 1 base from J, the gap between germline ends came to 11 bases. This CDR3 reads CASSYGKDRNTEAFF. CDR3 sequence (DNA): TGTGCCAGCAGTTACGGTAAGGACAGGAACACTGAAGCTTTCTTT.

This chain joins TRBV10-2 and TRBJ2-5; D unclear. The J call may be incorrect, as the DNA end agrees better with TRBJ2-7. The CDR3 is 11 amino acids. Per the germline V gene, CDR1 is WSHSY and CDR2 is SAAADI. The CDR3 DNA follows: TGCGCCAGCAGTGTGCAGAGCGAGCAGTACTTC. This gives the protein CASSVQSEQYF.